This T cell receptor (beta chain) was obtained from a study of T cell therapy after organ transplantation. Points from the study as a whole: Post-therapy CD8 clonality change correlated inversely with pretherapy clonality. Minimal repertoire change after therapy followed marked pretherapy expansions in nonresponders.

Germline CDR1 and CDR2: LNHNV and YYDKDF (reference sequence). Trimming took 3 bases from V and 3 from J, leaving 12 bases between them. The CDR3 is 14 residues long. On this clone: Its antigen is not known.

TCRdb's copy holds only in-frame clones and misses some; the assay was immunoSEQ multiplex PCR. The repertoire holds 1,500 to 2,000 clones, with around 73% as singletons. The material sequenced was CD8+ T cells from blood, taken before autologous CMV-specific T cell therapy. The chain combines TRBV15 with TRBJ2-7, with D maybe TRBD1 (6 bases). The clonotype comes from a human patient who had received a solid organ transplant and had CMV disease. Written as DNA, the CDR3 is TGTGCCACCAGCAGCAAGGGACAATTCTACGAGCAGTACTTC. As protein: CATSSKGQFYEQYF.